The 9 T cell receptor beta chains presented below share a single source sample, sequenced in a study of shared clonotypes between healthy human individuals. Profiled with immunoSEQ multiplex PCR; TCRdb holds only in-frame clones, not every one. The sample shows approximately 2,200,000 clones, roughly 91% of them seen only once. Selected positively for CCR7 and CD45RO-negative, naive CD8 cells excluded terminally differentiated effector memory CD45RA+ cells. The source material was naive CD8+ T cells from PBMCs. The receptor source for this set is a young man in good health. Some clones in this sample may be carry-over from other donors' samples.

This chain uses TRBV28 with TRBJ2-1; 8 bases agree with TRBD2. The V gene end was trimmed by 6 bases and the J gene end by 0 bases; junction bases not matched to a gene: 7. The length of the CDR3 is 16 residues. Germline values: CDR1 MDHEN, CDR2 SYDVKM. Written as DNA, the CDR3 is TGTGCCAGCAGGGAGATGGGACTAGACTCCTACAATGAGCAGTTCTTC. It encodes CASREMGLDSYNEQFF.

The DNA of the CDR3 is TGTGCCAGCAGATCCACGGGGGGGCAAGAGACCCAGTACTTC. Translated: CASRSTGGQETQYF. The chain uses TRBV11-2 and TRBJ2-5, with 8 bases fitting TRBD2. Germline assignment: CDR1 SGHAT and CDR2 FQNNGV. The CDR3 runs 14 residues. V was clipped by 6 bases and J by 2 bases; unmatched bases: 5.

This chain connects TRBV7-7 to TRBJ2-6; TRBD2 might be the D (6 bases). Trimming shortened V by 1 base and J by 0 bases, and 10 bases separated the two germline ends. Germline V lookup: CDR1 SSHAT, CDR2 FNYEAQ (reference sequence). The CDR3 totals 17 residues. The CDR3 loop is CASSLGGVFSGANVLTF. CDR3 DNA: TGTGCCAGCAGCTTAGGCGGGGTCTTCTCTGGGGCCAACGTCCTGACTTTC.

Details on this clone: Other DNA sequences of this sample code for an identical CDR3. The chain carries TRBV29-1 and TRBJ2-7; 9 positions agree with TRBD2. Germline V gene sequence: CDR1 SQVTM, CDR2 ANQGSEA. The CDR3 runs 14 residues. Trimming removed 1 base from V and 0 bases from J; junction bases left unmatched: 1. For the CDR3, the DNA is TGCAGCGTTGAAGGAGCGGGGGGCTCCTACGAGCAGTACTTC. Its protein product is CSVEGAGGSYEQYF.

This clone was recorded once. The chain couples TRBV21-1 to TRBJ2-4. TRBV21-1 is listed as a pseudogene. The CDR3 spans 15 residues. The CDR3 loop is CASSWTVGFGDIQYF. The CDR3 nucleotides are TGTGCCAGCAGCTGGACGGTGGGGTTCGGTGACATTCAGTACTTC.

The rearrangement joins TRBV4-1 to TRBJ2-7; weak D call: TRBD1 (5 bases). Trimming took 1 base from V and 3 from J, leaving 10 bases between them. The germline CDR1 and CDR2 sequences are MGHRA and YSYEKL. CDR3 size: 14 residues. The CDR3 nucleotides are TGCGCCAGCAGCCAAGGACAGAAAAACTACGAGCAGTACTTC. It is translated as CASSQGQKNYEQYF.

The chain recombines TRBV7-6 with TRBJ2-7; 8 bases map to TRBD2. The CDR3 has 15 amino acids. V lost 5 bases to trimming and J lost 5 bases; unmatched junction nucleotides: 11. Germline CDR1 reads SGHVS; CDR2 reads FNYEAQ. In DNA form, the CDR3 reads TGTGCCAGCAGCCTGCTGGCTAGCGGGTGGGACGAGCAGTACTTC. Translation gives CASSLLASGWDEQYF.

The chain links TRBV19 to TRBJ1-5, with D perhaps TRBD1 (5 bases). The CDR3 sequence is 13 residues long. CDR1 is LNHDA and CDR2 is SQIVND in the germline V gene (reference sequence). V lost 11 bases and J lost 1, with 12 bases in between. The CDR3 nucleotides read TGTGCCGGATCTGGGGGGAGCAATCAGCCCCAGCATTTT. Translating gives CAGSGGSNQPQHF. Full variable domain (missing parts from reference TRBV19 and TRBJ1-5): DGGITQSPKYLFRKEGQNVTLSCEQNLNHDAMYWYRQDPGQGLRLIYYSQIVNDFQKGDIAEGYSVSREKKESFPLTVTSAQKNPTAFYLCAGSGGSNQPQHFGDGTRLSIL.

The CDR3 DNA follows: TGCGCCAGCAGCTTGGAAGGGGGCGTTGAAAAACTGTTTTTT. Translated, it gives CASSLEGGVEKLFF. The chain couples TRBV5-1 to TRBJ1-4, with 7 positions matching TRBD1. Trimming cost V 0 bases and J 7 bases; bases outside gene matches: 3. Germline V gene sequence: CDR1 SGHRS, CDR2 YFSETQ. The length of the CDR3 is 14 residues.